These T cell receptor beta chains were read from a single sample in a study of cytomegalovirus exposure and HLA in healthy donors. Measured with immunoSEQ multiplex PCR; TCRdb has only the in-frame clones, and not every one. The sample includes about 130,000 clones, under 85% of them seen just once. The sample was PBMCs. The receptors were gathered from a woman in her forties or fifties in good health and CMV-seropositive. The CDR3 runs from the conserved cysteine through the conserved F or W. Each record gives: clone size, CDR3 length, V gene, D gene, J gene, CDR3 protein, CDR3 DNA. The D gene is left open where the match is weak. The listing skips clone size in some rows; elsewhere it reads once, few, many or a size class.

-	12	TRBV30	-	TRBJ2-7	CAWSVPNYEQYF	TGTGCCTGGAGTGTCCCCAACTACGAGCAGTACTTC
-	13	TRBV5-1	-	TRBJ1-1	CASSHLPDTEAFF	TGCGCCAGCAGCCACCTCCCGGACACTGAAGCTTTCTTT
-	13	TRBV6-5	-	TRBJ1-1	CASSRQMNTEAFF	TGTGCCAGCAGTCGACAGATGAACACTGAAGCTTTCTTT
-	15	TRBV6-6	TRBD2	TRBJ2-3	CASSYGRGGSDTQYF	TGTGCCAGCAGTTACGGGCGGGGGGGATCAGATACGCAGTATTTT
few	14	TRBV15	-	TRBJ2-7	CATSSYQGPDEQYF	TGTGCCACCAGCAGTTATCAGGGGCCGGACGAGCAGTACTTC
-	15	TRBV19	TRBD2	TRBJ2-1	CASSPSGGAYNEQFF	TGTGCCAGTAGTCCTAGCGGGGGGGCGTACAATGAGCAGTTCTTC
-	14	TRBV19	TRBD1	TRBJ2-7	CASSMGTGHYEQYF	TGTGCCAGTAGTATGGGGACAGGACACTACGAGCAGTACTTC
-	17	TRBV7-8	TRBD1	TRBJ2-1	CASSLIRWDRALNEQFF	TGTGCCAGCAGCCTGATTCGGTGGGACAGGGCGCTCAATGAGCAGTTCTTC
-	15	TRBV7-2	TRBD2	TRBJ2-3	CASSLRGGLTDTQYF	TGTGCCAGCAGCTTGCGGGGGGGCCTAACAGATACGCAGTATTTT
few	13	TRBV7-2	TRBD2	TRBJ2-5	CASSRGGQETQYF	TGTGCCAGCAGTCGCGGGGGGCAAGAGACCCAGTACTTC
-	13	TRBV28	-	TRBJ1-5	CASSLDGGQPQHF	TGTGCCAGCAGCTTGGACGGAGGTCAGCCCCAGCATTTT
few	13	TRBV7-2	-	TRBJ2-3	CASSFYSTDTQYF	TGTGCCAGCAGCTTCTACTCCACAGATACGCAGTATTTT
-	17	TRBV4-2	TRBD2	TRBJ2-1	CASSAMYSSGEYNEQFF	TGTGCCAGCAGCGCCATGTATTCTAGCGGGGAATACAATGAGCAGTTCTTC
-	19	TRBV6-1	TRBD1	TRBJ1-5	CASSEPPGGITYSNQPQHF	TGTGCCAGCAGTGAACCGCCAGGGGGTATAACTTATAGCAATCAGCCCCAGCATTTT
-	15	TRBV5-1	-	TRBJ1-1	CASSPTGQKNTEAFF	TGCGCCAGCAGCCCAACCGGACAGAAGAACACTGAAGCTTTCTTT
-	16	TRBV28	-	TRBJ1-5	CASRSSGTRDNQPQHF	TGTGCCAGCAGGAGCAGTGGGACAAGGGATAATCAGCCCCAGCATTTT
few	15	TRBV5-4	TRBD1	TRBJ2-5	CASSLLAGGQETQYF	TGTGCCAGCAGCTTGTTGGCAGGGGGTCAAGAGACCCAGTACTTC
-	15	TRBV6-1	TRBD1	TRBJ1-5	CASSEETTGYQPQHF	TGTGCCAGCAGTGAGGAAACGACAGGGTACCAGCCCCAGCATTTT
few	17	TRBV4-2	TRBD2	TRBJ2-1	CASSRNPRGGGLDEQFF	TGTGCCAGCAGCCGCAATCCGCGGGGGGGCGGCCTCGATGAGCAGTTCTTC
-	15	TRBV5-8	-	TRBJ2-6	CASSLTGAGANVLTF	TGTGCCAGCAGCTTGACGGGAGCTGGGGCCAACGTCCTGACTTTC
-	14	TRBV5-1	-	TRBJ1-2	CASSPEHVDYGYTF	TGCGCCAGCAGCCCCGAGCATGTGGACTATGGCTACACCTTC
-	16	TRBV6-5	TRBD1	TRBJ1-4	CASSYLPTGGDEKLFF	TGTGCCAGCAGTTACTTGCCAACAGGGGGCGATGAAAAACTGTTTTTT